This T cell receptor (beta chain) comes out of a study of blood T cell repertoires in COVID-19. Across the study: Whether acute or convalescent, the COVID-19 samples came from the United States, Italy and Spain.

In the study's own analysis: Quantification of nucleated cells was approximated via reference gene primer amplification. The table came from immunoSEQ multiplex PCR; TCRdb's copy has only in-frame clones and leaves some out. V, J and clone size were drawn from that table, and D and trimming were deduced from the DNA. The sample lists approximately 280,000 clones, over 75% occurring once. This CDR3 region has 14 residues. Trimming shortened V by 3 bases and J by 3 bases, and 11 bases separated the two germline ends. CDR1 is SEHNR and CDR2 is FQNEAQ in the germline V gene (reference sequence). The sample consisted of peripheral blood. This clonotype was sampled from a man younger than 30 with active or convalescent COVID-19. The gene calls are TRBV7-9 and TRBJ1-2, with TRBD1 as a possible D gene (6 bases). The CDR3 region has the DNA TGTGCCAGCAGCTTCACAGGGCTTTACTATGGCTACACCTTC. Protein: CASSFTGLYYGYTF.